This T cell receptor beta chain was sequenced in a study of T cells in Graves' hyperthyroidism and ophthalmopathy. Study information: Any treatment followed the collection of peripheral blood at initial diagnosis. Study observations and caveats: Most clonotypes expanded in thyroid above 0.001 were likewise present in blood.

TCR beta CDR3 region amplification was performed from RNA transcripts. Researchers ran a first-round RT-PCR on the TCR CDR3 using the HTBI primer set. TCRdb re-called the multiplex PCR reads with MiXCR, one entry per CDR3 protein. The sample yields fewer than 350,000 distinct CDR3 sequences, around a fifth seen once. The CDR3 has 15 residues. V was clipped by 5 bases and J by 6 bases; unmatched bases: 13. Germline V gene lookup returns CDR1 DFQATT and CDR2 SNEGSKA (reference sequence). Concerning this clonotype itself: The target antigen is unknown.

Individuals with ophthalmopathy presented a Clinical Activity Score of at least 3, a NOSPECS grade of at least 4 and a duration under 3 months. Thyroid ultrasound, orbital computed tomography, clinical symptoms, and serum thyroxine and TRAb underpinned diagnoses. The chain joins TRBV20-1 to TRBJ2-7; TRBD2 aligns across 10 bases. The TCR comes from a man aged 45-65 years with Graves' ophthalmopathy. Source material: blood. The CDR3 coding sequence is TGCAGTGCTGACGTACCGGGACTAGCGCCTTGCGAGCAGTACTTC. Encoded protein: CSADVPGLAPCEQYF.